Following are 19 T cell receptor beta chains from one sample sequenced in a study of CD8 T cells in ankylosing spondylitis. In TCRdb, the 5' RACE reads were re-called with MiXCR into one record per CDR3 protein. The sample consists of fewer than 550,000 distinct CDR3 sequences, approximately 5% of them appearing once. For these receptors, no antigen is known. Overall study findings and caveats: The study identified a TCR beta motif of under 10 highly homologous variants that appeared characteristic of ankylosing spondylitis blood.

The sample was blood, either unsorted or a sorted T cell fraction (not recorded which). The receptors were gathered from a male donor with ankylosing spondylitis.

This clonotype has a count of ten or more. V and J are TRBV15 and TRBJ1-2, with 7 nucleotides matching TRBD1. There are 14 residues in the CDR3. V shed 6 bases, J shed 4 bases, and the junction held 8 bases outside the gene matches. The germline CDR1 and CDR2 sequences are LNHNV and YYDKDF (reference sequence). CDR3 nucleotide sequence: TGTGCCACCAGGACGGCCAGGGGGGCCTATGGCTACACCTTC. Encoded protein: CATRTARGAYGYTF.

This clonotype was detected many times. The DNA of the CDR3 is TGTGCCACCAGCAGAGATCCGGGACAGGCGAACGAGCAGTACTTC. It yields the protein CATSRDPGQANEQYF. This sequence joins TRBV15 and TRBJ2-7; 8 positions match TRBD1. This CDR3 is built from 15 residues. Germline V gene data show CDR1 as LNHNV and CDR2 as YYDKDF (reference sequence). Trimming cost V 0 bases and J 5 bases; bases outside gene matches: 6.

This clonotype was seen repeatedly, ten times or more. J is TRBJ1-2 and V is TRBV6-2 or TRBV6-3, with TRBD1 identical over 7 bases. In germline, CDR1 is MNHEY, CDR2 SVGEGT. This CDR3 has 15 amino acids. V dropped 6 bases and J dropped 0; count of bases not matched to a gene: 7. The CDR3 region has the DNA TGTGCCAGCAGCCGCACAGGGACAGCTAACTATGGCTACACCTTC. This codes for CASSRTGTANYGYTF.

The table lists this clonotype with many counts. The chain joins TRBV20-1 to TRBJ1-2; the D gene is possibly TRBD1 (5 bases). The ends were cut back, 2 bases at V and 5 bases at J, with 18 bases in the middle. CDR1 and CDR2 from the germline V gene are DFQATT and SNEGSKA (reference sequence). The CDR3 sequence is 15 residues long. CDR3 residues: CSARILDIRRYGYTF. CDR3 DNA sequence: TGCAGTGCTAGAATCTTGGACATCCGCCGGTATGGCTACACCTTC.

The rearrangement joins TRBV11-2 to TRBJ2-6, with 8 positions matching TRBD1. Germline-derived CDR1 and CDR2 are SGHAT and FQNNGV. J was trimmed by 1 base and V by 2 bases; bases with no gene match: 7. This CDR3 has 18 residues. CDR3 DNA: TGTGCCAGCAGCTTATTTCCAGGGGGCTTTTCTGGGGCCAACGTCCTGACTTTC. Translating it yields CASSLFPGGFSGANVLTF.

The table lists this clonotype with many counts. The V gene is TRBV29-1, the J gene TRBJ2-3; 8 nucleotides align to TRBD2. CDR1 SQVTM and CDR2 ANQGSEA come from the germline V gene. The CDR3 covers 12 residues. The J segment lost 4 bases and the V segment lost 8 bases, leaving 5 bases of the junction unmatched. The CDR3 DNA is TGCAGCAAGCGGGAGCAGTCAGATACGCAGTATTTT. It specifies CSKREQSDTQYF.

This clonotype was picked up many times. The V and J genes are TRBV5-1 and TRBJ1-1; possibly TRBD1 for D (5 bases). Trimming left V 3 bases short and J 0 bases short, with 12 bases between. Germline loops: CDR1 SGHRS, CDR2 YFSETQ. The CDR3 has 15 amino acids. CDR3 coding DNA: TGCGCCAGCAGCTCAGCGACAGTTATGAACACTGAAGCTTTCTTT. Its translation is CASSSATVMNTEAFF. Full variable domain (outside the CDR3, taken from reference TRBV5-1 and TRBJ1-1): KAGVTQTPRYLIKTRGQQVTLSCSPISGHRSVSWYQQTPGQGLQFLFEYFSETQRNKGNFPGRFSGRQFSNSRSEMNVSTLELGDSALYLCASSSATVMNTEAFFGQGTRLTVV.

The sample holds many counts of this clonotype. The rearrangement joins TRBV7-9 to TRBJ2-5, with D possibly TRBD1 on 6 matching bases. This CDR3 contains 11 residues. The germline gives CDR1 SEHNR, CDR2 FQNEAQ (reference sequence). Trimming took 3 bases from V and 7 from J, leaving 6 bases between them. CDR3 nucleotide sequence: TGTGCCAGCAGCTTGGGGGCGACCCAGTACTTC. Amino acids: CASSLGATQYF.

A few counts support this clonotype. The chain recombines TRBV28 with TRBJ2-1; the D is unclear. Trimming shortened V by 3 bases and J by 12 bases, and 9 bases separated the two germline ends. Germline V lookup: CDR1 MDHEN, CDR2 SYDVKM. The length of the CDR3 is 11 residues. The chain's CDR3 is CASSFLQRQFF. CDR3 DNA sequence: TGTGCCAGCAGTTTTTTACAGCGGCAGTTCTTC.

This clonotype was seen ten or more times. The V gene is TRBV20-1, the J gene TRBJ2-1, with TRBD2 matching 8 bases. Trimming at V came to 6 bases and at J to 7 bases, leaving 11 bases not matched to a gene. The CDR3 contains 14 residues. Germline CDR1 and CDR2: DFQATT and SNEGSKA (reference sequence). The CDR3 loop is CSAGSGSFGNEQFF. CDR3 coding DNA: TGCAGTGCAGGAAGCGGGAGCTTCGGGAATGAGCAGTTCTTC.

This clonotype was detected many times. The chain is built from TRBV20-1 and TRBJ2-7; D ambiguous. V lost 5 bases, J lost 3 bases, and 8 bases lay in between. Germline values: CDR1 DFQATT, CDR2 SNEGSKA (reference sequence). The CDR3 contains 11 residues. The CDR3 here is CSAAPNYEQYF. The CDR3 coding sequence is TGCAGTGCTGCACCCAACTACGAGCAGTACTTC.

This clonotype was seen ten or more times. The V and J genes are TRBV28 and TRBJ1-5; 11 bases are shared with TRBD1. The CDR3 totals 16 residues. Germline V gene data show CDR1 as MDHEN and CDR2 as SYDVKM. Trimming removed 8 bases from V and 2 bases from J; junction bases left unmatched: 8. The CDR3 bases are TGTGCCAGCCGGACAGGGGGCCGTCGGGGCAATCAGCCCCAGCATTTT. Its protein is CASRTGGRRGNQPQHF.

Comments on this clonotype: A much larger clone sits a single nucleotide away, making a read error possible. The chain recombines TRBV28 with TRBJ2-6; D remains ambiguous. V dropped 6 bases and J dropped 1 base, with 4 bases sitting between them. This CDR3 has 13 residues. CDR1 MDHEN and CDR2 SYDVKM come from the germline V gene. In DNA, the CDR3 is TGTGCCAGCAGGGAATCTGGGGCCAACGTCCTGACTTTC. Protein: CASRESGANVLTF.

The sample holds many counts of this clonotype. The V gene is TRBV27, the J gene TRBJ1-2; D remains ambiguous. The CDR3 extends over 15 amino acids. V was clipped by 0 bases and J by 1 base, with 9 bases between them. Germline V gene sequence: CDR1 MNHEY, CDR2 SMNVEV (reference sequence). CDR3 nucleotide sequence: TGTGCCAGCAGTTTATCGATGGGCGGTAACTATGGCTACACCTTC. Translation gives CASSLSMGGNYGYTF.

This clonotype has ten or more counts. V and J are TRBV12-3 or TRBV12-4 and TRBJ2-5, with D possibly being TRBD2 (6 bases). The CDR3 consists of 15 residues. V dropped 2 bases and J dropped 5 bases, with 15 bases sitting between them. CDR3 amino acids: CASSLRLGGAETQYF. DNA for the CDR3: TGTGCCAGCAGTTTAAGGCTCGGGGGAGCGGAGACCCAGTACTTC.

This clonotype has at least ten counts. CDR3 DNA: TGTGCCAGCAGCTTAGTTTCGGAGCGGACCTACGAGCAGTACTTC. Translating gives CASSLVSERTYEQYF. The chain has TRBV7-2 and TRBJ2-7, with TRBD2 as a possible D gene (5 bases). This CDR3 region has 15 residues. Trimming shortened V by 1 base and J by 2 bases, and 12 bases separated the two germline ends. Per germline, CDR1 SGHTA and CDR2 FQGNSA.

In its sample, this clonotype was seen many times. The V gene is TRBV20-1, the J gene TRBJ2-7; the D is unclear. CDR1 is DFQATT, CDR2 SNEGSKA, per germline (reference sequence). The CDR3 has 14 residues. Trimming took off 4 bases at V and 4 bases at J, with 17 bases between the two ends. This CDR3 is CSAIPAYRPYEQYF. CDR3 in DNA: TGCAGTGCTATACCAGCCTATCGTCCTTACGAGCAGTACTTC.

This clonotype appeared many times. The chain recombines TRBV6-2 or TRBV6-3 with TRBJ2-7; 10 nucleotides match TRBD2. The V gene end was trimmed by 2 bases and the J gene end by 3 bases; junction bases not matched to a gene: 7. The germline V gene has CDR1 MNHEY and CDR2 SVGEGT. This CDR3 contains 16 residues. CDR3 protein: CASSYRPSGRVYEQYF. In DNA, the CDR3 is TGTGCCAGCAGTTACCGCCCTAGCGGGAGAGTCTACGAGCAGTACTTC.

This clonotype occurred many times. This sequence joins TRBV20-1 and TRBJ2-7; TRBD2 matches 11 bases. Germline V CDR1 and CDR2: DFQATT, SNEGSKA (reference sequence). The CDR3 has 14 amino acids. The V segment lost 6 bases and the J segment 6 bases; nucleotides outside the gene matches: 10. CDR3 loop: CSAPPGTSGGEQYF. The CDR3 DNA sequence: TGCAGTGCCCCCCCCGGGACTAGCGGAGGCGAGCAGTACTTC.